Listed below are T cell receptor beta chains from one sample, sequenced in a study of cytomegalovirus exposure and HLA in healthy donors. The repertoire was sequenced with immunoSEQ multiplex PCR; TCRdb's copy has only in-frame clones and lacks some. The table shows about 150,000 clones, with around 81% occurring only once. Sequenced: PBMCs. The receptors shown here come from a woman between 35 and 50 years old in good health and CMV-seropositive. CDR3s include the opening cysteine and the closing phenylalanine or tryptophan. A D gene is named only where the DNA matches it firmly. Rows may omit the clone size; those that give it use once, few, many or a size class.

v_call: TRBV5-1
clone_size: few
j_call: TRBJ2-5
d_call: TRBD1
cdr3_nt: TGCGCCAGCAGCTTGGGGTTAACCGGGACAGCACAAGAGACCCAGTACTTC
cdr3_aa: CASSLGLTGTAQETQYF

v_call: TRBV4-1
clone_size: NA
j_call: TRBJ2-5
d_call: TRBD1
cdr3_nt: TGCGCCAGCAGCCAAGGACCCCGGACAGGGGCAGAGACCCAGTACTTC
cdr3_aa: CASSQGPRTGAETQYF

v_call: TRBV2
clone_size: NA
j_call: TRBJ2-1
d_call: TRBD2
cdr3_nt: TGTGCCAGCAGTGAATCTAGCGGGTTTGGCAATGAGCAGTTCTTC
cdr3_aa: CASSESSGFGNEQFF

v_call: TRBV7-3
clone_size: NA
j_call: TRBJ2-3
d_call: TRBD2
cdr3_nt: TGTGCCAGCAGCTTAGGGCCGGGAGGCAGTTTTGCCACAGATACGCAGTATTTT
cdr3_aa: CASSLGPGGSFATDTQYF

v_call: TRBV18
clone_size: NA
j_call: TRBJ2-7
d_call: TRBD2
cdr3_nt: TGTGCCAGCTCACCACTTACTCTGGGACTAGCGGAGCGCGAGCAGTACTTC
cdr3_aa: CASSPLTLGLAEREQYF

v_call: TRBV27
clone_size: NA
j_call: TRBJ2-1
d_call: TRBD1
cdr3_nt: TGTGCCAGCAGTACAAACAGGGGCGATTACAATGAGCAGTTCTTC
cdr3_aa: CASSTNRGDYNEQFF

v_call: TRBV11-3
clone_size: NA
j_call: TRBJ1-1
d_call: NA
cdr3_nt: TGTGCCAGCAGCTTCCGAGACAGGAACACTGAAGCTTTCTTT
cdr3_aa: CASSFRDRNTEAFF

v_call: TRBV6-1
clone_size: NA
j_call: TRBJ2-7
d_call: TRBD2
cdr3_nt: TGTGCCAGCAGGTTAGCGGGAGGACGTTACGAGCAGTACTTC
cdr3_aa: CASRLAGGRYEQYF

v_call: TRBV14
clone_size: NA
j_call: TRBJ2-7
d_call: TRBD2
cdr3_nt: TGTGCCAGCAGCACTCTGAGCGGGAGGGGCCTCGAGCAGTACTTC
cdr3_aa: CASSTLSGRGLEQYF

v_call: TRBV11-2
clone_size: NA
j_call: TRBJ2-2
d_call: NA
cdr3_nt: TGTGCCAGCAGCTTAGGAGGGTCGGTGGCGTCCGGGGAGCTGTTTTTT
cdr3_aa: CASSLGGSVASGELFF

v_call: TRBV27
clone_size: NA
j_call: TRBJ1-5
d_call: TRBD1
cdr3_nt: TGTGCCAGCAGTTTACAGGGGGCGAATCAGCCCCAGCATTTT
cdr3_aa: CASSLQGANQPQHF

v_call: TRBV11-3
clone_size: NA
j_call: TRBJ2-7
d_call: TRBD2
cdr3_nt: TGTGCCAGCACCAAACTAGCGGGTAACTACGAGCAGTACTTC
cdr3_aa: CASTKLAGNYEQYF

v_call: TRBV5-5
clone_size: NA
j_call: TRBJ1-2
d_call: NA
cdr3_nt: TGTGCCAGCAGCTTTTCGGGATCTAACTATGGCTACACCTTC
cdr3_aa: CASSFSGSNYGYTF

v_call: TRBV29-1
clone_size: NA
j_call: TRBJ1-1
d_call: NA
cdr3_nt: TGCAGCTCCAGGGCCGGGAACACTGAAGCTTTCTTT
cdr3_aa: CSSRAGNTEAFF

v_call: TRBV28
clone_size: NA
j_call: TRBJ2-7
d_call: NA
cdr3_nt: TGTGCCAGCAGCCGGGACTACGAGCAGTACTTC
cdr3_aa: CASSRDYEQYF

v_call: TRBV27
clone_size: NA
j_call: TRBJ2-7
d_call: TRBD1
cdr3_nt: TGTGCCAGCACCGGGGACAGCCCCTACGAGCAGTACTTC
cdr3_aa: CASTGDSPYEQYF

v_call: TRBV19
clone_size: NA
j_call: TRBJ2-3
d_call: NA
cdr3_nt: TGTGCCAGTGCAGACAGCTTAAGCACAGATACGCAGTATTTT
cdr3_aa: CASADSLSTDTQYF

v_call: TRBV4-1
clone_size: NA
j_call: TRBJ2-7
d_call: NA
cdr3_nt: TGCGCCAGCAGCCAACGTTCTACCGCGACAGGCACCTACGAGCAGTACTTC
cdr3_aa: CASSQRSTATGTYEQYF

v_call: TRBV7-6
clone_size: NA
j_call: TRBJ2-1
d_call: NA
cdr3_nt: TGTGCCAGCAGCTCGGGACTGACCAATGAGCAGTTCTTC
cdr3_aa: CASSSGLTNEQFF

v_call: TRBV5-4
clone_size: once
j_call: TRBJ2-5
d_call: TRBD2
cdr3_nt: TGTGCCAGCAGCTTGGGTGCGGGGGTGAGTGGTCAAGAGACCCAGTACTTC
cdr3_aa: CASSLGAGVSGQETQYF

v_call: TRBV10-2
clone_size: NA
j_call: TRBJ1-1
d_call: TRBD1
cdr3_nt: TGCGCCAGCAGTGAAGGGACAGGGAATCGGAACACTGAAGCTTTCTTT
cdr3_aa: CASSEGTGNRNTEAFF

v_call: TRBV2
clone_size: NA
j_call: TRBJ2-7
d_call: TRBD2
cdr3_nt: TGTGCCAGCACCCCCCGGGTGCAGACGGGACTAGCGGGACCTTTAGAGCAGTACTTC
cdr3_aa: CASTPRVQTGLAGPLEQYF

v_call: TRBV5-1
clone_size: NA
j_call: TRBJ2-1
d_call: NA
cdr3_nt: TGCGCCAGCAGTCCTCTGGGGAGACCATCCTACAATGAGCAGTTCTTC
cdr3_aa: CASSPLGRPSYNEQFF

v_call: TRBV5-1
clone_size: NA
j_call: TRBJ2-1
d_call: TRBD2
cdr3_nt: TGCGCCAGCAGCTTGGGTAGCGGGAGCTCCTACAATGAGCAGTTCTTC
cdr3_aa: CASSLGSGSSYNEQFF

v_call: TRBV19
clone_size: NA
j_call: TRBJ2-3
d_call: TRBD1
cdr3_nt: TGTGCCAGTAGTCTCGGGACAGGAAAAGATACGCAGTATTTT
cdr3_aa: CASSLGTGKDTQYF

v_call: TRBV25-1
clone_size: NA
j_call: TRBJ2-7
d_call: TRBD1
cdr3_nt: TGTGCCAGCAGTGAACCCGGGACAGCCCACGAGCAGTACTTC
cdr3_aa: CASSEPGTAHEQYF

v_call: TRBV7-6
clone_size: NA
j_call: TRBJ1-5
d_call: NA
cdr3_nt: TGTGCCAGCAGCTCCGCTCCAGGGGAGCCCCAGCATTTT
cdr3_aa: CASSSAPGEPQHF

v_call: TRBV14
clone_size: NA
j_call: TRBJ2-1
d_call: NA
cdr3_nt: TGTGCCAGCAGCCAAGTCGGGGAATACAATGAGCAGTTCTTC
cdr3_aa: CASSQVGEYNEQFF

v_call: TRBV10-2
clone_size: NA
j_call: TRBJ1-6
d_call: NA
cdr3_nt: TGCGCCAGCAGGGCCAAACAGGGAGATAATTCACCCCTCCACTTT
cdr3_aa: CASRAKQGDNSPLHF

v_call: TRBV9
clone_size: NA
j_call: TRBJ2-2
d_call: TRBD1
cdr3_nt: TGTGCCAGCAGCGCAAGGACAGGAACCGGGGAGCTGTTTTTT
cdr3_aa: CASSARTGTGELFF

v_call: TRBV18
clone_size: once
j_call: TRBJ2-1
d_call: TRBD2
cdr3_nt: TGTGCCAGCTCACCACTTAGCGGGATGTACAATGAGCAGTTCTTC
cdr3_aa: CASSPLSGMYNEQFF

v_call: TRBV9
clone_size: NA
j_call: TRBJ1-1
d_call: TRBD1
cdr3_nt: TGTGCCAGCAGCGCCCGGGACAGGGGTAACACTGAAGCTTTCTTT
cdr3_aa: CASSARDRGNTEAFF

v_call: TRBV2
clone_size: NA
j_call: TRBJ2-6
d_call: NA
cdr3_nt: TGTGCCAGCAGCAACAGGCGCTCTGGGGCCAACGTCCTGACTTTC
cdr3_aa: CASSNRRSGANVLTF

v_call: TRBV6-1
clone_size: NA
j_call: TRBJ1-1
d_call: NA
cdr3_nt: TGTGCCAGCAGCCATGAGACACTCGTGGAAGCTTTCTTT
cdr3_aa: CASSHETLVEAFF

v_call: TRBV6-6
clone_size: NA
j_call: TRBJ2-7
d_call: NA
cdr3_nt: TGTGCCAGCGCCGGCGGGCAACTATACGAGCAGTACTTC
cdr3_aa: CASAGGQLYEQYF

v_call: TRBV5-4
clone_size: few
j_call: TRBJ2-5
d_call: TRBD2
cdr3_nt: TGTGCCAGCAGCGGATGGACTAGCGGGAGGAATACCCAGTACTTC
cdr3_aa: CASSGWTSGRNTQYF

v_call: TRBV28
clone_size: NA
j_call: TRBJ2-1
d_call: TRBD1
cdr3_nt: TGTGCCAGCAGTTCATGGACAGGATACAATGAGCAGTTCTTC
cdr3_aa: CASSSWTGYNEQFF